Following are 23 T cell receptor beta chains from one sample sequenced in a study of cytomegalovirus exposure and HLA in healthy donors. The PCR used 60 Vbeta and 13 Jbeta primers. The table came from immunoSEQ multiplex PCR; TCRdb's copy has only in-frame clones and leaves some out. The sample contains around 140,000 clones, 82% of which appear only once. Source material: PBMCs. These receptors originate from an older woman in good health and CMV-seropositive.

J is TRBJ1-4 and V is TRBV7-2; D perhaps matches TRBD1 (5 bases). CDR1 and CDR2 from the germline V gene are SGHTA and FQGNSA. The CDR3 has 15 residues. The V end was cut by 1 base, the J end by 4 bases, with 10 bases between. For the CDR3, the DNA is TGTGCCAGCAGCTTAGGCGGGGGGAATAATGAAAAACTGTTTTTT. This translates into CASSLGGGNNEKLFF.

The chain has TRBV11-2 and TRBJ2-2; 8 nucleotides match TRBD2. CDR3 length: 14 amino acids. V was clipped by 8 bases and J by 5 bases; unmatched bases: 7. Germline CDR1 reads SGHAT; CDR2 reads FQNNGV. CDR3 nucleotide sequence: TGTGCCAGCTATGGACTAGCAGCAACCGGGGAGCTGTTTTTT. Translation gives CASYGLAATGELFF.

This clone was observed a handful of times. The chain is built from TRBV18 and TRBJ1-1, with 8 positions matching TRBD1. The CDR3 extends over 19 amino acids. Germline V gene data show CDR1 as KGHSH and CDR2 as LQKENI. After removal of 3 bases from V and 3 bases from J, the junction contained 18 bases not matched to a gene. CDR3 residues: CASSPFLPGQVSVDTEAFF. The CDR3 DNA reads TGTGCCAGCTCACCTTTCCTCCCGGGACAGGTTTCGGTTGACACTGAAGCTTTCTTT.

The gene calls are TRBV5-1 and TRBJ2-7; TRBD1 might be the D (6 bases). Germline V gene sequence: CDR1 SGHRS, CDR2 YFSETQ. Deletions cut 5 bases from V and 0 bases from J, with 18 bases between. The CDR3 runs 16 residues. The CDR3 spells CASSLRVGATSYEQYF. For the CDR3, the DNA is TGCGCCAGCAGTCTCCGGGTGGGGGCAACCTCCTACGAGCAGTACTTC.

CDR3 bases: TGTGCCAGCAGTGAACCAGGGCTAGGGCCCCAGCATTTT. It codes for CASSEPGLGPQHF. The chain links TRBV6-1 to TRBJ1-5; perhaps TRBD1 as D (5 bases). Looked up from germline, CDR1 is MNHNS and CDR2 is SASEGT. The CDR3 contains 13 residues. V dropped 2 bases and J dropped 9 bases, with 11 bases sitting between them.

The CDR3 spells CASSVGLNQPQHF. The CDR3 nucleotides are TGTGCCAGCAGCGTTGGCCTCAATCAGCCCCAGCATTTT. The V and J genes are TRBV5-6 and TRBJ1-5; unclear D gene. CDR1 and CDR2 from the germline V gene are SGHDT and YYEEEE. The length of the CDR3 is 13 residues. V lost 4 bases to trimming and J lost 3 bases, with 8 bases between them. The full variable domain, completed using reference TRBV5-6 and TRBJ1-5, is DAGVTQSPTHLIKTRGQQVTLRCSPKSGHDTVSWYQQALGQGPQFIFQYYEEEERQRGNFPDRFSGHQFPNYSSELNVNALLLGDSALYLCASSVGLNQPQHFGDGTRLSIL.

The J gene is TRBJ2-5, the V gene TRBV15; D remains ambiguous. The closer fit of TRBJ2-7 to the DNA end suggests the J call may be wrong. Germline V lookup: CDR1 LNHNV, CDR2 YYDKDF (reference sequence). The CDR3 runs to 11 residues. The CDR3 here is CATSSRFEQYF. CDR3 coding DNA: TGTGCCACCAGCAGTCGTTTCGAGCAGTACTTC.

This rearrangement joins TRBV4-1 to TRBJ1-4; TRBD1 might be the D (6 bases). This CDR3 spans 16 amino acids. Per the germline V gene, CDR1 is MGHRA and CDR2 is YSYEKL. V lost 0 bases and J lost 11, with 19 bases in between. For the CDR3, the DNA is TGCGCCAGCAGCCAAGATTTCGGGACACCCGAGGGGAAACTGTTTTTT. It specifies CASSQDFGTPEGKLFF.

This chain uses TRBV30 with TRBJ2-7; 9 bases match TRBD2. Germline V gives CDR1 GTSNPN, CDR2 SVGIG (reference sequence). The length of the CDR3 is 13 residues. V shed 8 bases, J shed 2 bases, and the junction held 7 bases outside the gene matches. The CDR3 spells CAHRPSGTYEQYF. CDR3 nucleotides: TGTGCCCATCGGCCTAGCGGGACCTACGAGCAGTACTTC.

The rearrangement joins TRBV2 to TRBJ2-5; TRBD1 might be the D (7 bases). Trimming pared 1 base from V and 5 bases from J, leaving 17 bases between. Germline-derived CDR1 and CDR2 are SNHLY and FYNNEI. There are 16 residues in the CDR3. The CDR3 sequence is CASSEEGRGEQETQYF. DNA of the CDR3: TGTGCCAGCAGTGAAGAGGGCAGGGGGGAGCAGGAGACCCAGTACTTC. The variable domain in full, with the rest retrieved from reference TRBV2 and TRBJ2-5, is EPEVTQTPSHQVTQMGQEVILRCVPISNHLYFYWYRQILGQKVEFLVSFYNNEISEKSEIFDDQFSVERPDGSNFTLKIRSTKLEDSAMYFCASSEEGRGEQETQYFGPGTRLLVL.

The chain has TRBV5-1 and TRBJ2-3; 12 bases align to TRBD2. J was trimmed by 5 bases and V by 0 bases; bases with no gene match: 4. Germline V gene lookup returns CDR1 SGHRS and CDR2 YFSETQ. CDR3 length equals 16 residues. The CDR3 loop is CASSLGGLAGRDTQYF. For the CDR3, the DNA is TGCGCCAGCAGCTTGGGAGGACTAGCGGGAAGAGATACGCAGTATTTT.

The chain uses TRBV28 and TRBJ1-2; 9 bases agree with TRBD1. The CDR3 runs to 16 residues. The trim removed 2 bases at V and 3 bases at J, leaving 7 bases unmatched. Germline V gives CDR1 MDHEN, CDR2 SYDVKM. CDR3 residues: CASSLPRDRAYYGYTF. CDR3 in DNA: TGTGCCAGCAGTTTACCTCGGGACAGGGCTTACTATGGCTACACCTTC.

This clone has a handful of counts. This chain connects TRBV28 to TRBJ1-1; 8 nucleotides match TRBD1. The junction had 6 bases not matched to a gene; V was cut back by 1 base and J by 5 bases. This CDR3 is 15 amino acids long. Per germline, CDR1 MDHEN and CDR2 SYDVKM. This chain's CDR3 is CASSLYGQGKTEAFF. CDR3 coding DNA: TGTGCCAGCAGTTTATATGGACAGGGAAAGACTGAAGCTTTCTTT.

V and J are TRBV6-6 and TRBJ2-1, with D possibly being TRBD2 (6 bases). The germline V and J ends were trimmed by 8 bases and 9 bases, with 20 bases remaining between them. Germline V CDR1 and CDR2: MNHNY, SVGAGI (reference sequence). The length of the CDR3 is 14 residues. The CDR3 here is CASLEAGSRTEQFF. CDR3 in DNA: TGTGCCAGCTTAGAGGCCGGGAGCCGGACTGAGCAGTTCTTC.

A word on this clone: The junction differs from germline at one of its ends, possibly a read error. The V and J genes are TRBV28 and TRBJ2-2; the D gene is possibly TRBD1 (6 bases). The germline V gene has CDR1 MDHEN and CDR2 SYDVKM. This CDR3 is 15 amino acids long. CDR3 residues: CASILDRMSTGELFF. CDR3 nucleotides: TGTGCCAGCATTTTAGACAGGATGAGCACCGGGGAGCTGTTTTTT.

Note on this clone: Other DNA sequences of this sample code for an identical CDR3. This sequence joins TRBV29-1 and TRBJ1-5; TRBD1 agrees at 10 bases. Losses at the gene ends were 7 bases for V and 2 bases for J; bases not matched to a gene: 5. The length of the CDR3 is 14 residues. Germline V gene lookup returns CDR1 SQVTM and CDR2 ANQGSEA. CDR3 residues: CSAGTGEGNQPQHF. DNA of the CDR3: TGCAGCGCGGGGACAGGGGAGGGCAATCAGCCCCAGCATTTT.

The chain employs TRBV6-5 and TRBJ2-7; the D gene is possibly TRBD1 (5 bases). Deletions cut 2 bases from V and 5 bases from J, with 19 bases between. The CDR3 contains 16 residues. Germline CDR1 MNHEY, CDR2 SVGAGI. CDR3 in amino acids: CASSYDVQVPRDEQYF. The CDR3, as DNA: TGTGCCAGCAGTTACGACGTACAGGTACCTAGGGACGAGCAGTACTTC.

CDR3 nucleotides: TGTGCCAGCTCACAAGGACAGGACTATGGCTACACCTTC. As protein: CASSQGQDYGYTF. The chain recombines TRBV18 with TRBJ1-2, with 7 bases lining up with TRBD1. Germline V gene lookup returns CDR1 KGHSH and CDR2 LQKENI. CDR3 length: 13 residues. J lost 3 bases, V lost 4 bases, and 2 bases had no gene match.

This clone has a handful of counts. The chain has TRBV7-9 and TRBJ1-1; 7 bases fit TRBD1. Germline values: CDR1 SEHNR, CDR2 FQNEAQ (reference sequence). The V and J ends lost 1 base and 3 bases, in that order; junction bases with no gene match: 5. This CDR3 has 15 amino acids. CDR3 DNA: TGTGCCAGCAGCTTAGGCGACAGGGTAGACACTGAAGCTTTCTTT. As protein: CASSLGDRVDTEAFF.

V gene TRBV10-3 combines with J gene TRBJ1-2, with D unresolved. Germline CDR1 ENHRY, CDR2 SYGVKD. The CDR3 is 13 amino acids. Trimming shortened V by 4 bases and J by 2 bases, and 8 bases separated the two germline ends. In nucleotides, the CDR3 is TGTGCCATCAGTGGTAGCTTAAACTATGGCTACACCTTC. Its protein product is CAISGSLNYGYTF.

The chain carries TRBV19 and TRBJ2-7, with 8 bases fitting TRBD1. The germline CDR1 and CDR2 sequences are LNHDA and SQIVND (reference sequence). Trimming at V came to 6 bases and at J to 6 bases, leaving 7 bases not matched to a gene. The CDR3 extends over 13 amino acids. CDR3: CASRDRGFAEQYF. Written as DNA, the CDR3 is TGTGCCAGTAGAGACAGGGGCTTTGCCGAGCAGTACTTC.

This sequence joins TRBV6-1 and TRBJ1-5; 7 bases line up with TRBD1. This CDR3 region has 19 residues. V trimming: 4 bases; J trimming: 0 bases; junction bases outside the gene matches: 15. CDR1 and CDR2 from the germline V gene are MNHNS and SASEGT. CDR3 in DNA: TGTGCCAGCAGTGCCAGACAGGGTCAAATCCTATATAGCAATCAGCCCCAGCATTTT. It translates to CASSARQGQILYSNQPQHF.

The chain links TRBV19 to TRBJ2-5; weak D call: TRBD2 (6 bases). This CDR3 contains 13 residues. V was cut by 6 bases and J by 7 bases, with 15 bases left in between. In germline, CDR1 is LNHDA, CDR2 SQIVND (reference sequence). The DNA for the CDR3 is TGTGCCAGTAGCCCCGGTCAGGAGGGGACCCAGTACTTC. Translating it yields CASSPGQEGTQYF. The full variable domain, completed using reference TRBV19 and TRBJ2-5, is DGGITQSPKYLFRKEGQNVTLSCEQNLNHDAMYWYRQDPGQGLRLIYYSQIVNDFQKGDIAEGYSVSREKKESFPLTVTSAQKNPTAFYLCASSPGQEGTQYFGPGTRLLVL.